These 11 T cell receptor beta chains share one sample of origin, sequenced in a study of T-cell memory formation after mild COVID-19. TCRdb passed the 5' RACE reads through MiXCR, listing each CDR3 protein once. In the table there are about 110,000 distinct CDR3 sequences, 17% of which are singletons. The material sequenced was PBMCs or a T cell subset sorted from them (not recorded which). These receptors were collected from an adult woman who had mild COVID-19 (a few samples of this study predate the infection). Cell type and time point are not known.

This chain links TRBV7-8 with TRBJ1-2; 10 bases agree with TRBD1. CDR3 size: 16 residues. V lost 5 bases, J lost 4 bases, and 10 bases stayed unmatched. The germline V gene encodes CDR1 SGHVS and CDR2 FQNEAQ. The CDR3 loop reads CASSHRPDRGLYGYTF. Written as DNA, the CDR3 is TGTGCCAGCAGCCACCGACCCGACAGGGGGCTCTATGGCTACACCTTC.

This clonotype turned up a few times. The CDR3: CASSSWRLTVTYEQYF. Written as DNA, the CDR3 is TGTGCCAGCAGTTCATGGCGATTGACAGTTACCTACGAGCAGTACTTC. V and J are TRBV28 and TRBJ2-7, with D perhaps TRBD1 (5 bases). Germline CDR1 is MDHEN and CDR2 is SYDVKM. CDR3 length: 16 amino acids. V was clipped by 4 bases and J by 2 bases, with 18 bases between them.

This chain connects TRBV21-1 to TRBJ2-7; TRBD1, the table's D call, was not compared with the DNA. TRBV21-1 is a documented pseudogene. The CDR3 totals 13 residues. DNA for the CDR3: TGTGCCAGCGGACAGGGAATCACCTACGAGCAGTACTTC. Its translation is CASGQGITYEQYF.

This clonotype was counted only a few times. The chain is built from TRBV24-1 and TRBJ2-7; the match to TRBD1 covers 7 bases. Germline V gene lookup returns CDR1 KGHDR and CDR2 SFDVKD. This CDR3 region has 15 residues. V trimming: 4 bases; J trimming: 3 bases; junction bases outside the gene matches: 8. The DNA for the CDR3 is TGTGCCACCAGTGACACATCCGGGACAGACTACGAGCAGTACTTC. As protein: CATSDTSGTDYEQYF.

The table lists this clonotype with a few counts. This rearrangement joins TRBV4-3 to TRBJ2-7, with 8 bases lining up with TRBD1. The germline CDR1 and CDR2 sequences are LGHNA and YSLEER. The V segment lost 1 base and the J segment 7 bases; nucleotides outside the gene matches: 9. The CDR3 is 15 residues long. DNA for the CDR3: TGCGCCAGCAGCCAAGTCTTGGACAGGGCAGGGGAGCAGTACTTC. Protein product: CASSQVLDRAGEQYF.

This clonotype has more than one count but fewer than ten. The J gene is TRBJ2-5, the V gene TRBV30; D is unclear. V was cut by 0 bases and J by 2 bases, with 13 bases left in between. This CDR3 has 15 amino acids. CDR1 is GTSNPN, CDR2 SVGIG, per germline (reference sequence). The CDR3 nucleotides read TGTGCCTGGAGTGTACTTGAGATTTGGCAAGAGACCCAGTACTTC. Amino acid sequence: CAWSVLEIWQETQYF.

This clonotype was counted between two and nine times. The chain combines TRBV29-1 with TRBJ1-2; a possible D gene is TRBD1 (5 bases). The germline V gene has CDR1 SQVTM and CDR2 ANQGSEA. This CDR3 region has 13 residues. V lost 3 bases, J lost 7 bases, and 15 bases lay in between. The CDR3 here is CSVEEDTSFGYTF. The CDR3 DNA is TGCAGCGTTGAGGAGGACACCTCCTTTGGCTACACCTTC.

A few counts support this clonotype. The gene calls are TRBV7-9 and TRBJ2-7; D tentatively fits TRBD1 or TRBD2 (6 bases each). There are 15 residues in the CDR3. Looked up from germline, CDR1 is SEHNR and CDR2 is FQNEAQ (reference sequence). Between the trimmed V and J ends, which lost 2 bases and 5 bases, there was a span of 16 bases. CDR3 DNA sequence: TGTGCCAGCAGCTTATCGGGGGACACCCATCACGAGCAGTACTTC. Its protein is CASSLSGDTHHEQYF.

By proportion, this clonotype is large. A much larger clone sits a single nucleotide away, making a read error possible. The V gene is TRBV12-3 or TRBV12-4, the J gene TRBJ2-5; weak D call: TRBD1 (6 bases). Between the trimmed V and J ends, which lost 6 bases and 3 bases, there was a span of 23 bases. The length of the CDR3 is 17 residues. The CDR3: CASSLLGARDGKETQYF. The CDR3 DNA follows: TGTGCCAGCAGCCTACTGGGGGCCCGGGACGGCAAAGAGACCCAGTACTTC.

This clonotype has only a few counts. The rearrangement links TRBV5-1 to TRBJ2-7, with unresolved D. CDR1 is SGHRS, CDR2 YFSETQ, per germline. The CDR3 contains 14 residues. Trimming shortened V by 0 bases and J by 4 bases, and 11 bases separated the two germline ends. The CDR3 sequence is CASSLGVTSYEQYF. As DNA, the CDR3 is TGCGCCAGCAGCTTGGGGGTCACCTCGTACGAGCAGTACTTC.

The V and J genes are TRBV5-1 and TRBJ2-2; D is undetermined. Deletions cut 6 bases from V and 3 bases from J, with 12 bases between. CDR1 SGHRS and CDR2 YFSETQ come from the germline V gene. The CDR3 is made up of 14 amino acids. The CDR3 DNA sequence: TGCGCCAGCAATTGGAACTTGTACACCGGGGAGCTGTTTTTT. Its protein is CASNWNLYTGELFF.